The rows below give T cell receptor beta chains drawn from one sample of a study of blood T cell repertoires in COVID-19. TCRdb's table, derived via immunoSEQ multiplex PCR, lists solely in-frame clones and lacks some. The sample has approximately 210,000 clones, approximately 79% seen once. Sequenced: peripheral blood. The source of these receptors is a human donor in a cohort sampled during active COVID-19. The CDR3 runs from the conserved cysteine through the conserved F or W. Fields, in order: V gene, clone size, J gene, D gene, CDR3 protein, CDR3 DNA. The D gene is left open where the match is weak. Expanded clones are given a class, and other clones once, few, many or no size at all.

TRBV4-1	.	TRBJ2-7	TRBD1	CASSQRQGNEQYF	TGCGCCAGCAGCCAGCGACAGGGCAACGAGCAGTACTTC
TRBV2	.	TRBJ1-5	.	CASSSMTGSNQPQHF	TGTGCCAGCAGTTCGATGACAGGTAGCAATCAGCCCCAGCATTTT
TRBV28	.	TRBJ2-7	TRBD2	CASSPPSGAYEQYF	TGTGCCAGCAGCCCCCCTAGCGGGGCCTACGAGCAGTACTTC
TRBV15	.	TRBJ1-4	.	CATSRQVSTNEKLFF	TGTGCCACCAGCAGACAGGTTTCAACTAATGAAAAACTGTTTTTT
TRBV28	.	TRBJ1-5	.	CASSAAGSQPQHF	TGTGCCAGCAGCGCGGCAGGGTCTCAGCCCCAGCATTTT
TRBV11-2	few	TRBJ2-7	.	CASSLNPDSSYEQYF	TGTGCCAGCAGCTTAAACCCGGACAGCTCCTACGAGCAGTACTTC
TRBV5-1	.	TRBJ1-1	.	CASSFQGTEAFF	TGCGCCAGCAGCTTCCAGGGGACTGAAGCTTTCTTT
TRBV4-3	.	TRBJ1-6	TRBD1	CASSQGRTGSSYNSPLHF	TGCGCCAGCAGCCAAGGGCGGACAGGGAGCTCCTATAATTCACCCCTCCACTTT
TRBV9	.	TRBJ1-6	TRBD1	CASSPRGNRGISPLHF	TGTGCCAGCAGCCCAAGAGGGAACAGGGGAATTTCACCCCTCCACTTT
TRBV5-4	.	TRBJ2-2	TRBD1	CASSTGQGADTGELFF	TGTGCCAGCAGCACCGGACAGGGGGCGGACACCGGGGAGCTGTTTTTT
TRBV6-5	.	TRBJ1-2	.	CASSYQFLYGYTF	TGTGCCAGCAGTTACCAGTTCCTCTATGGCTACACCTTC
TRBV3-1/TRBV3-2	.	TRBJ1-5	.	CASSFQGRQPQHF	TGTGCCAGCAGCTTTCAGGGGAGACAGCCCCAGCATTTT
TRBV3-1/TRBV3-2	.	TRBJ2-7	.	CASSPNGGLGEQYF	TGTGCCAGCAGCCCTAATGGGGGGTTGGGCGAGCAGTACTTC
TRBV28	.	TRBJ1-1	TRBD1	CASSLTGQRNTEAFF	TGTGCCAGCAGTTTAACGGGACAGAGGAACACTGAAGCTTTCTTT
TRBV7-3	.	TRBJ2-7	.	CASSLVSAAPYEQYF	TGTGCCAGCAGCTTGGTCTCAGCGGCTCCCTACGAGCAGTACTTC
TRBV9	.	TRBJ2-3	.	CASSVGGRGSTDTQYF	TGTGCCAGCAGCGTGGGGGGTAGAGGGTCCACAGATACGCAGTATTTT
TRBV29-1	.	TRBJ2-7	TRBD2	CSVEAAGTSGYEQYF	TGCAGCGTTGAAGCGGCCGGGACTAGCGGCTACGAGCAGTACTTC
TRBV27	.	TRBJ1-5	TRBD1	CASSSQGDSNQPQHF	TGTGCCAGCAGTTCACAGGGGGATAGCAATCAGCCCCAGCATTTT
TRBV5-4	.	TRBJ1-3	TRBD1	CASTTGGLAGNTIYF	TGTGCCAGCACTACAGGGGGCTTAGCTGGAAACACCATATATTTT
TRBV6-5	.	TRBJ2-7	TRBD2	CASRTPGGPSYEQYF	TGTGCCTCGAGGACACCGGGAGGGCCTTCCTACGAGCAGTACTTC
TRBV10-2	.	TRBJ2-2	TRBD2	CASTLAGGNTGELFF	TGCGCCAGCACCTTAGCGGGAGGGAACACCGGGGAGCTGTTTTTT
TRBV7-2	.	TRBJ1-1	.	CASSLGTKTEAFF	TGTGCCAGCAGCTTAGGTACTAAGACTGAAGCTTTCTTT
TRBV6-2/TRBV6-3	.	TRBJ2-7	TRBD2	CASSGSSGSLDEQYF	TGTGCCAGCAGTGGCTCTAGCGGGAGCCTAGACGAGCAGTACTTC
TRBV10-3	.	TRBJ2-3	TRBD1	CAIKSPDRGRDTQYF	TGTGCCATCAAATCTCCGGACAGGGGGCGAGATACGCAGTATTTT
TRBV7-2	.	TRBJ2-1	TRBD2	CASSLQLAGGSEQFF	TGTGCCAGCAGCTTACAACTAGCGGGAGGGAGTGAGCAGTTCTTC
TRBV6-5	.	TRBJ2-7	TRBD2	CASRGGSYEQYF	TGTGCCAGCAGGGGCGGGAGCTACGAGCAGTACTTC
TRBV6-5	.	TRBJ2-3	TRBD2	CASRLAGRDTQYF	TGTGCCAGTCGACTAGCGGGAAGGGATACGCAGTATTTT
TRBV28	.	TRBJ1-5	TRBD1	CASSFYGRGLSNQPQHF	TGTGCCAGCAGTTTCTATGGCAGGGGGTTAAGCAATCAGCCCCAGCATTTT
TRBV5-8	.	TRBJ1-2	.	CASSLSVRGYTF	TGTGCCAGCAGCTTGAGCGTGCGGGGCTACACCTTC
TRBV9	.	TRBJ2-7	TRBD2	CASSETSGRLYEQYF	TGTGCCAGCAGCGAGACTAGCGGGAGGTTATACGAGCAGTACTTC
TRBV6-2/TRBV6-3	few	TRBJ2-1	.	CASSGWTAGLVNEQFF	TGTGCCAGCAGTGGGTGGACTGCCGGGTTGGTCAATGAGCAGTTCTTC
TRBV2	.	TRBJ2-7	.	CASTPRPESHEQYF	TGTGCCAGCACCCCGAGGCCGGAGTCCCACGAGCAGTACTTC
TRBV28	.	TRBJ2-7	TRBD1	CASSGTGGYEQYF	TGTGCCAGCAGTGGGACAGGGGGCTACGAGCAGTACTTC
TRBV18	.	TRBJ1-4	TRBD1	CASSSGQVATNEKLFF	TGTGCCAGCTCATCGGGACAGGTGGCAACTAATGAAAAACTGTTTTTT
TRBV7-2	.	TRBJ2-7	.	CASSPRRGTYEQYF	TGTGCCAGCAGCCCCCGACGGGGGACCTACGAGCAGTACTTC
TRBV18	.	TRBJ2-4	.	CASSPGQTTIAKNIQYF	TGTGCCAGCTCCCCCGGACAGACTACAATAGCCAAAAACATTCAGTACTTC
TRBV6-6	.	TRBJ1-4	.	CASSYIGENEKLFF	TGTGCCAGCAGTTACATCGGGGAGAACGAAAAACTGTTTTTT
TRBV10-3	.	TRBJ1-5	TRBD1	CAISRTGREQPQHF	TGTGCCATCAGTCGGACAGGGAGGGAGCAGCCCCAGCATTTT
TRBV6-2/TRBV6-3	.	TRBJ2-7	.	CASSPLSAGPSYF	TGTGCCAGCAGTCCCTTATCAGCGGGTCCTTCCTACTTC
TRBV4-1	few	TRBJ2-7	TRBD2	CASSPSGSSYEQYF	TGCGCCAGCAGTCCTAGCGGGAGCTCCTACGAGCAGTACTTC
TRBV28	.	TRBJ2-7	.	CASNERRAYYEQYF	TGTGCCAGCAATGAACGCAGGGCGTACTACGAGCAGTACTTC
TRBV6-6	many	TRBJ2-7	TRBD2	CASMGLAGEITYEQYF	TGTGCCAGCATGGGACTAGCGGGAGAAATAACCTACGAGCAGTACTTC
TRBV4-2	few	TRBJ2-7	.	CASSQSQRRAGEQYF	TGTGCCAGCAGCCAATCCCAGCGGAGGGCTGGTGAGCAGTACTTC
TRBV7-8	.	TRBJ1-1	TRBD1	CASSLEVGQGVAEAFF	TGTGCCAGCAGCTTAGAGGTGGGACAGGGAGTCGCTGAAGCTTTCTTT
TRBV28	.	TRBJ1-3	.	CASSPDRLGGNTIYF	TGTGCCAGCAGTCCCGACAGGCTGGGCGGAAACACCATATATTTT
TRBV25-1	.	TRBJ2-3	TRBD2	CASSSGRGDTDTQYF	TGTGCCAGCAGTAGCGGGAGGGGAGACACAGATACGCAGTATTTT
TRBV28	.	TRBJ2-7	TRBD1	CASSTTGTGYYEQYF	TGTGCCAGCAGTACAACCGGGACAGGGTACTACGAGCAGTACTTC